The text below deals with one T cell receptor (beta chain). The source of the sample is a study of blood T cell repertoires in COVID-19. Study details: Sample material is recorded as cDNA or gDNA derived from T cells, B-cell-depleted T cells, or PBMCs.

In the source study's methods: By means of reference gene primer amplification, nucleated cell counts were estimated. Assay: immunoSEQ multiplex PCR; the TCRdb copy retains only in-frame clones and omits some. For V, J and clone size, that table is used; D and trimming come from the DNA. The profile shows about 200,000 clones, around 80% of them singletons. The sample comprised peripheral blood. The origin of this receptor is a man between 45 and 60 years old with active or convalescent COVID-19.

CDR3 DNA: TGCAGCGTTGACCACAGGCTTAACTATGGCTACACCTTC. It yields the protein CSVDHRLNYGYTF. The gene calls are TRBV29-1 and TRBJ1-2; weak D call: TRBD1 (5 bases). This CDR3 has 13 residues. Germline V gene sequence: CDR1 SQVTM, CDR2 ANQGSEA. Between the trimmed V and J ends, which lost 3 bases and 1 base, there was a span of 9 bases.